Below are 2 T cell receptor beta chains sequenced from a single sample in a study of T cell clonality in common variable immunodeficiency (dated by TCRdb to 2014 to 2015). The study at large found these results: CVID TCRbeta sequences were reported to have fewer deletions and N-nucleotide insertions and to lack highly modified clones with 13 or more V deletions.

Their antigen targets remain unknown. Receptors were amplified or captured by the immunoSEQ multiplex PCR assay. The immuneACCESS repertoire file appears here via TCRdb, limited to in-frame rearrangements. These files lack a portion of the clones; in checked studies, under half of the deficit traces to unresolved V genes, and the cause of the others is not known. Per the sample table, the count is over 15,000 clones. The ten largest clones capture approximately 5% of the sample. The sequenced sample consisted of peripheral blood mononuclear cells. Receptor source: a human donor with common variable immunodeficiency.

As regards this clone: The read ends 3 residues early relative to the CDR3; the germline J gene fills the gap. The J gene is TRBJ2-1, the V gene TRBV12-3 or TRBV12-4; 11 bases are a match to TRBD2. Unmatched junction bases numbered 4, after V lost 2 bases and J lost 7 bases. This CDR3 is 15 amino acids long. Partial CDR3 DNA: TGTGCCAGCAGTTTATTAGCGGGAGGGGGTAATGAG. Protein sequence: CASSLLAGGGNE. The full CDR3 is CASSLLAGGGNEQFF.

The sequenced CDR3 bases are TGTGCCAGCTCACCACTTCCCGGGGATCTCTCCTACGAG. This encodes CASSPLPGDLSYE. Given in full, the CDR3 is CASSPLPGDLSYEQYF. This rearrangement joins TRBV18 to TRBJ2-7; possibly TRBD2 for D (5 bases). Read data end 3 residues before the CDR3 end; the end is taken from the germline J gene. The CDR3 sequence is 16 residues long. The V end was cut by 1 base, the J end by 0 bases, with 13 bases between. The V gene's germline CDR1 is KGHSH and CDR2 LQKENI.